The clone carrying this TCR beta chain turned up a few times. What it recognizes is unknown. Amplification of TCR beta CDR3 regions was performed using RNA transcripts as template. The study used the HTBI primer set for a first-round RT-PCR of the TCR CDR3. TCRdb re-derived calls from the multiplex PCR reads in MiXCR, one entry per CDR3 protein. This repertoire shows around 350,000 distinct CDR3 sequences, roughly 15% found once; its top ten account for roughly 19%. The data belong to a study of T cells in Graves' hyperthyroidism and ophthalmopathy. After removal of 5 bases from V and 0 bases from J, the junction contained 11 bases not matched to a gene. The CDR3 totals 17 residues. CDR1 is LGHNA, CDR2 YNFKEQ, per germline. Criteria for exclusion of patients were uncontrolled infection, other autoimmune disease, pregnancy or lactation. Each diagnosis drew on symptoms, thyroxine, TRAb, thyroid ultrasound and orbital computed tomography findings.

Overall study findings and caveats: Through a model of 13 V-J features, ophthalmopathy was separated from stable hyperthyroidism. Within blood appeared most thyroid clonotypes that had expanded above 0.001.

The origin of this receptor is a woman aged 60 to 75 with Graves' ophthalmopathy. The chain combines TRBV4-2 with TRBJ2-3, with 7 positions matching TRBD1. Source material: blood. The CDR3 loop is CASSTHPGQTSTDTQYF. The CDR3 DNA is TGTGCCAGCAGCACCCACCCGGGACAGACTAGCACAGATACGCAGTATTTT.